This paragraph reports one TCR beta chain. The target antigen is unknown. The data derive from a study of OX40 agonist ivuxolimab in advanced cancers. Study results and caveats: Average numbers of expanded clones were greater in CD8+ T cells than in CD4+. Expanded peripheral T cells had an undetermined antigen specificity. Part of the nonresponder group also had normalized T-cell clonal expansion that was low.

Trimming took off 1 base at V and 4 bases at J, with 10 bases between the two ends. Germline V gives CDR1 SGHTA, CDR2 FQGNSA. The CDR3 contains 14 residues. This table comes from immunoSEQ multiplex PCR, and its TCRdb copy is limited to in-frame clones, with some not included. The sample contains roughly 17,000 clones, approximately 73% of which appear only once. The genes are TRBV7-2 and TRBJ1-1, with D tentatively TRBD1 (5 bases). The specimen was CD4+ or CD8+ T cells sorted from blood, collected in a trial of the OX40 agonist ivuxolimab. The origin of this receptor is an adult with an advanced solid tumor such as melanoma, head and neck, liver or kidney cancer. The CDR3 protein is CASSLGGSGTEAFF. For the CDR3, the DNA is TGTGCCAGCAGCTTAGGGGGGTCCGGCACTGAAGCTTTCTTT.